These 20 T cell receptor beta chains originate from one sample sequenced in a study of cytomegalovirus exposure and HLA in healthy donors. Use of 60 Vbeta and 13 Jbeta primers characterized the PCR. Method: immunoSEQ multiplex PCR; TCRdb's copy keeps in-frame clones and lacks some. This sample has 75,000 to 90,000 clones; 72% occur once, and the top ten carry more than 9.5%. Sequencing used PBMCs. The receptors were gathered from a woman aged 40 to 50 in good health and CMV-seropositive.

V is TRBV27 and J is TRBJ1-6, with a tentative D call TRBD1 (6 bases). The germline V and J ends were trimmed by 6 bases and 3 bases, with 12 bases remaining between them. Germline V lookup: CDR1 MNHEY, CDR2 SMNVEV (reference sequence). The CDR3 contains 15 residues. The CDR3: CASRVTQGYNSPLHF. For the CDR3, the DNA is TGTGCCAGCAGGGTTACACAGGGCTATAATTCACCCCTCCACTTT.

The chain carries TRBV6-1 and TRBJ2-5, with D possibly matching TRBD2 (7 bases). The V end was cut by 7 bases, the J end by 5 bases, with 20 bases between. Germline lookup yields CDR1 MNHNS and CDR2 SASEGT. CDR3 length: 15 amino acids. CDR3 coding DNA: TGTGCCAGCAACAATGGGGGGGGGCTGATGGAGACCCAGTACTTC. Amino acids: CASNNGGGLMETQYF.

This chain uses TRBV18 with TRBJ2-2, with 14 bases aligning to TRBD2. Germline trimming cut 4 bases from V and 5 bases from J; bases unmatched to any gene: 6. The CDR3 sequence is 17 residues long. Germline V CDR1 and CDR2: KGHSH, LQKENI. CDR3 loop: CASSRGLAGGGTGELFF. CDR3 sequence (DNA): TGTGCCAGCTCACGCGGACTAGCGGGAGGAGGAACCGGGGAGCTGTTTTTT.

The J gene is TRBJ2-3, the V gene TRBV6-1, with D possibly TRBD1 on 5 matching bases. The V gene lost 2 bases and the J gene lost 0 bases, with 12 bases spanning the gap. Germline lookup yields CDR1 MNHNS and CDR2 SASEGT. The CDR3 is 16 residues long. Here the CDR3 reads CASSERGMTSTDTQYF. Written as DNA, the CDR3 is TGTGCCAGCAGTGAAAGGGGTATGACTAGCACAGATACGCAGTATTTT.

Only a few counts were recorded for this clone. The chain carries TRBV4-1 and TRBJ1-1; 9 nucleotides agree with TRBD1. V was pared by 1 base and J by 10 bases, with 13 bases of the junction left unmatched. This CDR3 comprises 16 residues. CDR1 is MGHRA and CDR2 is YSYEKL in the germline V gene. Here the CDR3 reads CASSQASGQGKGGAFF. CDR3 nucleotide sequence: TGCGCCAGCAGCCAAGCGAGCGGACAGGGGAAAGGCGGAGCTTTCTTT.

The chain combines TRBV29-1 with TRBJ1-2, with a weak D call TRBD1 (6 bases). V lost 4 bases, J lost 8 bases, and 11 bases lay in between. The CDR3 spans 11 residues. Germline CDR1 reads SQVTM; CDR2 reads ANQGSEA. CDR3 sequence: CSVVRGGGYTF. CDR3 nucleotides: TGCAGCGTTGTCAGGGGAGGGGGCTACACCTTC.

The CDR3 nucleotides read TGTGCCAGCAGTATCAAGGGACAGACTCCTGAAGCTTTCTTT. It specifies CASSIKGQTPEAFF. V and J are TRBV6-5 and TRBJ1-1; 7 nucleotides line up with TRBD1. This CDR3 has 14 amino acids. Germline values: CDR1 MNHEY, CDR2 SVGAGI. V was pared by 5 bases and J by 6 bases, with 9 bases of the junction left unmatched.

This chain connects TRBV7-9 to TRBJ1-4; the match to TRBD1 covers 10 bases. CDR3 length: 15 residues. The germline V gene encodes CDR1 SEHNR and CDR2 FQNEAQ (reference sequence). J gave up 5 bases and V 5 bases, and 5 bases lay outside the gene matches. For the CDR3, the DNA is TGTGCCAGCAGCCGACCGGGACAGGGGAATGAAAAACTGTTTTTT. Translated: CASSRPGQGNEKLFF.

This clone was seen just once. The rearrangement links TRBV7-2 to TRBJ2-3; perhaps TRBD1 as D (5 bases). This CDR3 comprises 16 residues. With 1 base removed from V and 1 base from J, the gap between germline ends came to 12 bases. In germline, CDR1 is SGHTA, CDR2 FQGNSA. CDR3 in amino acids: CASSLGRGSGTDTQYF. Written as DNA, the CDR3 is TGTGCCAGCAGCTTAGGTAGGGGATCAGGCACAGATACGCAGTATTTT.

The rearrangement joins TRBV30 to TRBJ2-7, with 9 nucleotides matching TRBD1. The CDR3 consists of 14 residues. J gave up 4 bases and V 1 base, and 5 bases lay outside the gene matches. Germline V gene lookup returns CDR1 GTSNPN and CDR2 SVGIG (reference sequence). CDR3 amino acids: CAWSAGQGTYEQYF. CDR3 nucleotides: TGTGCCTGGAGTGCCGGACAGGGGACTTACGAGCAGTACTTC.

CDR3 sequence: CASSVRQGDTQYF. CDR3 bases: TGTGCCAGCAGCGTGAGACAGGGAGATACGCAGTATTTT. The rearrangement links TRBV9 to TRBJ2-3; 7 nucleotides agree with TRBD1. The germline V gene encodes CDR1 SGDLS and CDR2 YYNGEE. With 2 bases clipped from V and 5 bases from J, the junction kept 2 bases outside the gene matches. The length of the CDR3 is 13 residues. Full variable domain (rest looked up from reference TRBV9 and TRBJ2-3): DSGVTQTPKHLITATGQRVTLRCSPRSGDLSVYWYQQSLDQGLQFLIQYYNGEERAKGNILERFSAQQFPDLHSELNLSSLELGDSALYFCASSVRQGDTQYFGPGTRLTVL.

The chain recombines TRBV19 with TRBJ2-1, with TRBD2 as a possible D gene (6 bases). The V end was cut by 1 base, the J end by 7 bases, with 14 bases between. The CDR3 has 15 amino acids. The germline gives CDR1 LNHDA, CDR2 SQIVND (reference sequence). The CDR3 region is CASSIAYVGGNEQFF. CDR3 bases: TGTGCCAGTAGTATAGCATACGTGGGGGGTAATGAGCAGTTCTTC.

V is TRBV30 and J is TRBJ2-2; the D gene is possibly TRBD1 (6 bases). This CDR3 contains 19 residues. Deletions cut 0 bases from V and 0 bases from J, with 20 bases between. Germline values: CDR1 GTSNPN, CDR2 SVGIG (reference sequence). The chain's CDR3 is CAWSVELRTAKANTGELFF. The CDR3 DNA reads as TGTGCCTGGAGTGTAGAACTACGGACAGCTAAAGCGAACACCGGGGAGCTGTTTTTT. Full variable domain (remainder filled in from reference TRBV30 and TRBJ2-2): SQTIHQWPATLVQPVGSPLSLECTVEGTSNPNLYWYRQAAGRGLQLLFYSVGIGQISSEVPQNLSASRPQDRQFILSSKKLLLSDSGFYLCAWSVELRTAKANTGELFFGEGSRLTVL.

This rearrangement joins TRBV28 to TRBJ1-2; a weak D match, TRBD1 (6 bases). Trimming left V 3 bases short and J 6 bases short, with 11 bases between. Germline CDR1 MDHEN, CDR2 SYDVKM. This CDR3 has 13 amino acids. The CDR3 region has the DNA TGTGCCAGCAGTTTTCAGGGGTGGGATGGCTACACCTTC. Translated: CASSFQGWDGYTF.

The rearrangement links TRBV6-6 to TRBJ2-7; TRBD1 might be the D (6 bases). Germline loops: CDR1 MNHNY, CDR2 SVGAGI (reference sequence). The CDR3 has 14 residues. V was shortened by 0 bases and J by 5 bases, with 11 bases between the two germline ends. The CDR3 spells CASSYSYGGDEQYF. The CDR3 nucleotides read TGTGCCAGCAGTTACTCGTATGGGGGCGACGAGCAGTACTTC.

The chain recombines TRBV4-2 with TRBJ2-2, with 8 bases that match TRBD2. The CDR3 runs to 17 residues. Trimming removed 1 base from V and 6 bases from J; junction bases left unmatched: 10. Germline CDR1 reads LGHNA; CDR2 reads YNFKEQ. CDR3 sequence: CASSQVAAGAPSGELFF. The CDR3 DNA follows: TGTGCCAGCAGCCAAGTAGCAGCGGGGGCACCATCCGGGGAGCTGTTTTTT.

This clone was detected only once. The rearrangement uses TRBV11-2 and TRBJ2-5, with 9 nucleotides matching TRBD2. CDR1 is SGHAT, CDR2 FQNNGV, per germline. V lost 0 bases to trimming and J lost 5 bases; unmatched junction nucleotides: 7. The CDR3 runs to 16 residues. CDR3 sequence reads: CASSLDGGGADETQYF. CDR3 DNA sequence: TGTGCCAGCAGCTTAGATGGCGGGGGGGCTGATGAGACCCAGTACTTC.

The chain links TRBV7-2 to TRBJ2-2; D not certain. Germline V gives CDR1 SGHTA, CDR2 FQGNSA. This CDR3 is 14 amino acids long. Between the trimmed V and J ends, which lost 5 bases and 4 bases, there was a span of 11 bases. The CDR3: CASSPNRGTGELFF. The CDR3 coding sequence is TGTGCCAGCAGCCCCAACCGAGGCACCGGGGAGCTGTTTTTT. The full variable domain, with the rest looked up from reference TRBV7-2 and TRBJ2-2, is GAGVSQSPSNKVTEKGKDVELRCDPISGHTALYWYRQSLGQGLEFLIYFQGNSAPDKSGLPSDRFSAERTGGSVSTLTIQRTQQEDSAVYLCASSPNRGTGELFFGEGSRLTVL.

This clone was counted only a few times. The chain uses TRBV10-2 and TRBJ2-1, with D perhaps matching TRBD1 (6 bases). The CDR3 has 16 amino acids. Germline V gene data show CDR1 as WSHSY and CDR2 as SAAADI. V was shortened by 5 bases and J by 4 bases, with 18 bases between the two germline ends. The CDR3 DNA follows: TGCGCCAGCAGTACCACTTCAGGGGCTAGGTACAATGAGCAGTTCTTC. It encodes CASSTTSGARYNEQFF.

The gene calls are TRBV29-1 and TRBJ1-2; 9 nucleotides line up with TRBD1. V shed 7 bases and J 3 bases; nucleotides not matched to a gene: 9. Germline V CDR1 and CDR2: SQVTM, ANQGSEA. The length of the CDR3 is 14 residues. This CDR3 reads CSAEGDREDYGYTF. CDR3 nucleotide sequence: TGCAGCGCAGAGGGGGACAGGGAGGACTATGGCTACACCTTC. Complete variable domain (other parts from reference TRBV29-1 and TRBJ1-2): SAVISQKPSRDICQRGTSLTIQCQVDSQVTMMFWYRQQPGQSLTLIATANQGSEATYESGFVIDKFPISRPNLTFSTLTVSNMSPEDSSIYLCSAEGDREDYGYTFGSGTRLTVV.